This record covers a single T cell receptor (beta chain). The antigen remains unidentified. The data are from a study of graft-versus-host responses after intestinal transplantation. Study at large: Recipients had transplants, and these were multivisceral, liver-intestinal, or isolated intestinal. Notes on the study in general: Declines in HvG clones occurring early post-transplant were associated with peak circulating GvH clone levels. Recipient marrow harbored GvH clones, some of which surfaced first in ileum or blood. Those patients showing graft-donor T cell macrochimerism displayed high graft-versus-host to host-versus-graft clonal ratios in allografts.

Clones were sequenced by immunoSEQ multiplex PCR, and TCRdb holds only the in-frame ones, with some missing. The sample lists around 20,000 clones, roughly 90% occurring once. CDR1 is MNHEY and CDR2 is SVGAGI in the germline V gene. The CDR3 is 16 residues long. V lost 0 bases and J 8 bases, leaving 19 bases between the germline ends. V and J are TRBV6-5 and TRBJ1-1, with D possibly being TRBD1 (6 bases). This TCR derives from a human patient who received an intestinal transplant, so some T cells may come from the graft donor. Sample: PBMCs, taken 350 to 400 days after transplant. The CDR3 DNA reads TGTGCCAGCAGTTACTCAAGCTTGAGGGGGGAGTACGAAGCTTTCTTT. It yields the protein CASSYSSLRGEYEAFF.